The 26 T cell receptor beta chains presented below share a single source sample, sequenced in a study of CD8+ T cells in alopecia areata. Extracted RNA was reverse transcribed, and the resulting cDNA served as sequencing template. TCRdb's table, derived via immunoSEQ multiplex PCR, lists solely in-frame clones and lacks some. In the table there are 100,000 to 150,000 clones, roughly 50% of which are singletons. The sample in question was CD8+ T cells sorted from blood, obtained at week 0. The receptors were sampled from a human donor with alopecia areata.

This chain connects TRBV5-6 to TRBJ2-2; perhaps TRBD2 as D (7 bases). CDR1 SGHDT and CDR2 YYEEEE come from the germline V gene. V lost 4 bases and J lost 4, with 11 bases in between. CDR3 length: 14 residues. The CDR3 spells CASSPGGITGELFF. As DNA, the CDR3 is TGTGCCAGCAGCCCGGGGGGCATCACCGGGGAGCTGTTTTTT.

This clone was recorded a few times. The CDR3 sequence: CASKRGGALNTEAFF. Here the CDR3 DNA reads TGTGCCAGTAAAAGGGGTGGGGCCCTGAACACTGAAGCTTTCTTT. The gene calls are TRBV19 and TRBJ1-1; the D gene is possibly TRBD1 (5 bases). The CDR3 is 15 residues long. Germline CDR1 reads LNHDA; CDR2 reads SQIVND (reference sequence). Trimming removed 7 bases at V and 0 bases at J, with 15 bases between.

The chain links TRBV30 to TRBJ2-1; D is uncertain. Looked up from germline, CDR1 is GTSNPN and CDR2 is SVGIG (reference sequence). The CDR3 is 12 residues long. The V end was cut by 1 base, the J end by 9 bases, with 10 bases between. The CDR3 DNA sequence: TGTGCCTGGAGTGCCTTTTTGGGTGAGCAGTTCTTC. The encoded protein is CAWSAFLGEQFF.

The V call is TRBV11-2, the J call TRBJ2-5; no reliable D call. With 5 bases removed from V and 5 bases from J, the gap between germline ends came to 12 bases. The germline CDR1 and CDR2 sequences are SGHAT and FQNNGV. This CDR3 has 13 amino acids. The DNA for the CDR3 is TGTGCCAGCAGCCATACGGCCCGGGAGACCCAGTACTTC. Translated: CASSHTARETQYF.

CDR3: CASSERGSTDTQYF. In DNA, the CDR3 is TGTGCCAGCAGTGAGCGGGGTAGCACAGATACGCAGTATTTT. This sequence joins TRBV6-1 and TRBJ2-3, with D tentatively TRBD2 (6 bases). Germline values: CDR1 MNHNS, CDR2 SASEGT. The CDR3 covers 14 residues. With 3 bases removed from V and 0 bases from J, the gap between germline ends came to 7 bases.

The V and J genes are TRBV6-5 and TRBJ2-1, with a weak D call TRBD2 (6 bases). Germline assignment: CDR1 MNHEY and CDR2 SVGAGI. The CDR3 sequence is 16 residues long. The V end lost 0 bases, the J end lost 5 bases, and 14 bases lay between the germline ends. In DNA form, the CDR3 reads TGTGCCAGCAGTTACTCGACGGGGGAACTTCACAATGAGCAGTTCTTC. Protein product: CASSYSTGELHNEQFF.

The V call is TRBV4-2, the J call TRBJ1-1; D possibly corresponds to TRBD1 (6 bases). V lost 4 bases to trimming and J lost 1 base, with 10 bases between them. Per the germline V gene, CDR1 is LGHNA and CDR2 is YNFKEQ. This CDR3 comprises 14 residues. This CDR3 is CASSPWTANTEAFF. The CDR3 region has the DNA TGTGCCAGCAGCCCCTGGACAGCGAACACTGAAGCTTTCTTT.

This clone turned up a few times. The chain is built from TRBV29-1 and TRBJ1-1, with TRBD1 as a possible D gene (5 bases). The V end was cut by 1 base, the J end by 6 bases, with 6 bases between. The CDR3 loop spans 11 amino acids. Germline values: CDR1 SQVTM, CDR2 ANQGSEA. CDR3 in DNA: TGCAGCGTTGAAGGGGGCCCTGAAGCTTTCTTT. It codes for CSVEGGPEAFF.

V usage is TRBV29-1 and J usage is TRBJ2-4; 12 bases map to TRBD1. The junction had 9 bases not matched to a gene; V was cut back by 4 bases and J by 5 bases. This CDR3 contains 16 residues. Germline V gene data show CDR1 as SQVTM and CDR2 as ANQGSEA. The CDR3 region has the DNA TGCAGCGTTGTAGGGACAGGGGGCGAAGCGGAAAACATTCAGTACTTC. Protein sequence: CSVVGTGGEAENIQYF.

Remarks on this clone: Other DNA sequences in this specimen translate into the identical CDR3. In DNA, the CDR3 is TGTGCCAGCAGCCTCGGGAACACTGAAGCTTTCTTT. The encoded protein is CASSLGNTEAFF. The gene calls are TRBV27 and TRBJ1-1, with D hard to call. The CDR3 has 12 amino acids. Germline values: CDR1 MNHEY, CDR2 SMNVEV (reference sequence). The ends were cut back, 6 bases at V and 1 base at J, with 6 bases in the middle.

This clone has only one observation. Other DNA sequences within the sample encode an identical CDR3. CDR3 in amino acids: CASSLGPSYEQYF. CDR3 sequence (DNA): TGTGCCAGCAGCTTGGGGCCCTCCTACGAGCAGTACTTC. This chain joins TRBV13 and TRBJ2-7, with D possibly TRBD1 on 5 matching bases. The CDR3 is 13 amino acids. V shed 3 bases and J shed 0 bases, with 6 bases lying between them. Germline V gene lookup returns CDR1 PRHDT and CDR2 FYEKMQ (reference sequence). Full variable domain (remainder filled in from reference TRBV13 and TRBJ2-7): AAGVIQSPRHLIKEKRETATLKCYPIPRHDTVYWYQQGPGQDPQFLISFYEKMQSDKGSIPDRFSAQQFSDYHSELNMSSLELGDSALYFCASSLGPSYEQYFGPGTRLTVT.

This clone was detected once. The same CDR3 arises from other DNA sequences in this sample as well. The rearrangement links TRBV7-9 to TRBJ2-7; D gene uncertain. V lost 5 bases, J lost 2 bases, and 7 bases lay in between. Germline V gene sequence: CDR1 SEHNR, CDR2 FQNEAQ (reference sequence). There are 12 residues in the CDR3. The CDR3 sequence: CASSLGAYEQYF. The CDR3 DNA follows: TGTGCCAGCAGCCTAGGAGCCTACGAGCAGTACTTC.

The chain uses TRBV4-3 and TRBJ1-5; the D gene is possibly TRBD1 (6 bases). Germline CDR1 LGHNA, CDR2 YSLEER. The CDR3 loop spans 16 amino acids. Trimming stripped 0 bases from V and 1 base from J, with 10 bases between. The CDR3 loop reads CASSQDRGVSNQPQHF. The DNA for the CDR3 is TGCGCCAGCAGCCAAGATAGGGGGGTCAGCAATCAGCCCCAGCATTTT.

This CDR3 reads CSVRGGGYTF. The DNA for the CDR3 is TGCAGCGTACGGGGTGGAGGCTACACCTTC. The chain has TRBV29-1 and TRBJ1-2; D uncertain. V was clipped by 6 bases and J by 8 bases, with 10 bases between them. The CDR3 spans 10 residues. Germline CDR1 reads SQVTM; CDR2 reads ANQGSEA.

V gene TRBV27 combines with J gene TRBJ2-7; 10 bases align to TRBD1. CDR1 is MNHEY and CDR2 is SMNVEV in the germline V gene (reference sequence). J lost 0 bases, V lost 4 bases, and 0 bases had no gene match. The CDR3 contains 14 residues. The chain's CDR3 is CASSWDRGSYEQYF. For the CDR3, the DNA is TGTGCCAGCAGTTGGGACAGGGGCTCCTACGAGCAGTACTTC.

The CDR3 sequence: CASSYPSQETQYF. CDR3 bases: TGTGCCAGCAGTTACCCGTCCCAAGAGACCCAGTACTTC. The rearrangement joins TRBV6-5 to TRBJ2-5; no definite D call. V dropped 2 bases and J dropped 1 base, with 5 bases sitting between them. Germline CDR1 is MNHEY and CDR2 is SVGAGI. This CDR3 spans 13 amino acids.

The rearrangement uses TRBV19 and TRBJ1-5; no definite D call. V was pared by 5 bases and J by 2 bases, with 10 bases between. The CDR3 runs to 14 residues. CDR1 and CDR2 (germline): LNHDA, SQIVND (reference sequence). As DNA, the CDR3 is TGTGCCAGTAGTGCGGGGAGGCGCAATCAGCCCCAGCATTTT. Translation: CASSAGRRNQPQHF.

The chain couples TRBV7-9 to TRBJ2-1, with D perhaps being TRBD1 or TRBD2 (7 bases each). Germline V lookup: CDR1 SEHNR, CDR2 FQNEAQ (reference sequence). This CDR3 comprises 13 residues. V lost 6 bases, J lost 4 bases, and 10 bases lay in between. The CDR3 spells CASRQGGYNEQFF. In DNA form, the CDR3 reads TGTGCCAGCAGGCAGGGGGGGTACAATGAGCAGTTCTTC.

The DNA of the CDR3 is TGTGCCAGCAGCAGGGACAGGGGAAAAGATGGCTACACCTTC. Translation gives CASSRDRGKDGYTF. The chain combines TRBV7-2 with TRBJ1-2; TRBD1 agrees at 10 bases. Germline CDR1 is SGHTA and CDR2 is FQGNSA. With 5 bases clipped from V and 6 bases from J, the junction kept 6 bases outside the gene matches. There are 14 residues in the CDR3.

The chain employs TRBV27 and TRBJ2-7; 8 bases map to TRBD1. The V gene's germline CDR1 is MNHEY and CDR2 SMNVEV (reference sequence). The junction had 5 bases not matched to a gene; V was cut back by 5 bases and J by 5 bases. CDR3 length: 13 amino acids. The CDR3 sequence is CASSPRTGNEQYF. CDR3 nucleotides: TGTGCCAGCAGTCCCCGGACAGGGAACGAGCAGTACTTC.

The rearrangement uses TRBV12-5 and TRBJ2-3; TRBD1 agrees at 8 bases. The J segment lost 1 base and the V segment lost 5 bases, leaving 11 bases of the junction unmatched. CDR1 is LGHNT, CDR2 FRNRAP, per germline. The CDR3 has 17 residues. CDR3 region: CASGPHRGEMGTDTQYF. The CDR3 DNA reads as TGTGCTAGTGGTCCCCACAGGGGGGAGATGGGCACAGATACGCAGTATTTT.

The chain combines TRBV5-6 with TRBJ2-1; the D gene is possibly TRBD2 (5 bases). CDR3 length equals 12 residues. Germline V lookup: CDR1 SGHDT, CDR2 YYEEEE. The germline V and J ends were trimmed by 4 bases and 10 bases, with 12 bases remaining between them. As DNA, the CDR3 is TGTGCCAGCAGCCCCGGGGAGTTGGAGCAGTTCTTC. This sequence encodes CASSPGELEQFF.

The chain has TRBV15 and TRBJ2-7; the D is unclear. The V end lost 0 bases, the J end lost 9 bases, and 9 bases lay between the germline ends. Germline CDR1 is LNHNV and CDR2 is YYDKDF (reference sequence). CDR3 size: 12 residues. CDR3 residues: CATSRDLTTQYF. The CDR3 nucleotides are TGTGCCACCAGCAGAGATCTCACCACGCAGTACTTC. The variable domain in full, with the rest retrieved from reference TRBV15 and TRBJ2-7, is DAMVIQNPRYQVTQFGKPVTLSCSQTLNHNVMYWYQQKSSQAPKLLFHYYDKDFNNEADTPDNFQSRRPNTSFCFLDIRSPGLGDTAMYLCATSRDLTTQYFGPGTRLTVT.

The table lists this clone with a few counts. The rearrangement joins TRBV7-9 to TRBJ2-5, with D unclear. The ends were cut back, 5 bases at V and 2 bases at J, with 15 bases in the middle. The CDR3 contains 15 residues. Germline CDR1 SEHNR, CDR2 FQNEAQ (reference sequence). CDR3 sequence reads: CASSLPPDPQETQYF. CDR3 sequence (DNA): TGTGCCAGCAGCCTCCCTCCGGACCCTCAAGAGACCCAGTACTTC.

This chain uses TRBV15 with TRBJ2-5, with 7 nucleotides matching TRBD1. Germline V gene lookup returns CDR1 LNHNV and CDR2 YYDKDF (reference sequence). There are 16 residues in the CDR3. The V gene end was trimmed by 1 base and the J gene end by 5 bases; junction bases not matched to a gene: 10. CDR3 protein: CATSRVEDRVAETQYF. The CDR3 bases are TGTGCCACCAGCAGAGTTGAAGACAGGGTGGCGGAGACCCAGTACTTC. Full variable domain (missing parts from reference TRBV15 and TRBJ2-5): DAMVIQNPRYQVTQFGKPVTLSCSQTLNHNVMYWYQQKSSQAPKLLFHYYDKDFNNEADTPDNFQSRRPNTSFCFLDIRSPGLGDTAMYLCATSRVEDRVAETQYFGPGTRLLVL.

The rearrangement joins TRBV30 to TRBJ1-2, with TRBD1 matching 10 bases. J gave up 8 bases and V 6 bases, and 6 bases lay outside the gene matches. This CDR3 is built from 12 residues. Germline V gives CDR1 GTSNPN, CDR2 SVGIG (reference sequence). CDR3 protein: CACPTGGHGYTF. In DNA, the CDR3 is TGTGCCTGCCCGACAGGGGGCCACGGCTACACCTTC.